The TCR beta chain described here comes from a study of STAT3 mutations in large granular lymphocyte leukemia. In the study overall: Canonical activating STAT3 mutations were detected in roughly half of the longitudinally sequenced T-LGLL patients. Study conclusions and caveats: Variable sampling intervals and differing treatment regimens complicated linking therapy response to TCR clonal burden changes. All newly emerging clones after therapy were STAT3 wild type. Samples missed the first appearance of the clone. In T-cell large granular lymphocyte leukemia, about half of patients showed multiple immunodominant subclonotypes.

The repertoire was sequenced with immunoSEQ multiplex PCR; TCRdb's copy has only in-frame clones and lacks some. The sample holds roughly 9,300 clones, around 87% seen once. This clone has only a few counts. Its antigen is unknown. Germline CDR1 is MNHEY and CDR2 is SVGAGI. The CDR3 runs 14 residues. The V and J ends lost 5 bases and 2 bases, in that order; junction bases with no gene match: 5. This TCR was recovered from a man aged 80 or over with T-cell large granular lymphocyte leukemia. Some clones in this sample may be carry-over from other donors' samples. What was sequenced was peripheral blood mononuclear cells. The chain has TRBV6-5 and TRBJ1-1, with 7 bases fitting TRBD1. As DNA, the CDR3 is TGTGCCAGCAGTAGCGGGACAGTCAACACTGAAGCTTTCTTT. This codes for CASSSGTVNTEAFF.